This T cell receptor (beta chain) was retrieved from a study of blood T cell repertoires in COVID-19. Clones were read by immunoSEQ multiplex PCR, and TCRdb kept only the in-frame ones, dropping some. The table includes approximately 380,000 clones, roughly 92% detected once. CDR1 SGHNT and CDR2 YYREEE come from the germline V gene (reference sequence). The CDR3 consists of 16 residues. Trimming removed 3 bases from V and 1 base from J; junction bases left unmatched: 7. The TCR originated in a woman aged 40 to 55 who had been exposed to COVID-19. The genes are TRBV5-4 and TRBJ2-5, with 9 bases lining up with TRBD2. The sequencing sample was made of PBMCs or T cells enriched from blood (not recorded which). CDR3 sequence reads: CASSSETSGPQETQYF. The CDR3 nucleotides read TGTGCCAGCAGCTCCGAAACTAGCGGGCCCCAAGAGACCCAGTACTTC.